Here is one T cell receptor beta chain with its context. No antigen is known for it. This sample is part of a study of graft-versus-host responses after intestinal transplantation. Data came from immunoSEQ multiplex PCR; TCRdb stores just in-frame clones and leaves some out. This table has over 35,000 clones, 75% to 95% appearing once. Germline V gives CDR1 SEHNR, CDR2 FQNEAQ (reference sequence). This CDR3 contains 17 residues. The ends were cut back, 0 bases at V and 2 bases at J, with 16 bases in the middle. Study-wide results and limits: Analysis identified GvH clones in recipient marrow, with some appearing first in ileum or blood.

The chain uses TRBV7-9 and TRBJ2-5; maybe TRBD1 (5 bases). Sequencing used PBMCs, obtained 314 days after intestinal transplant. This sequence originates from a human patient who received an intestinal transplant, so some T cells may come from the graft donor. The CDR3 here is CASSLALPGRDQETQYF. The CDR3 coding sequence is TGTGCCAGCAGCTTAGCGCTCCCCGGCAGGGATCAAGAGACCCAGTACTTC.